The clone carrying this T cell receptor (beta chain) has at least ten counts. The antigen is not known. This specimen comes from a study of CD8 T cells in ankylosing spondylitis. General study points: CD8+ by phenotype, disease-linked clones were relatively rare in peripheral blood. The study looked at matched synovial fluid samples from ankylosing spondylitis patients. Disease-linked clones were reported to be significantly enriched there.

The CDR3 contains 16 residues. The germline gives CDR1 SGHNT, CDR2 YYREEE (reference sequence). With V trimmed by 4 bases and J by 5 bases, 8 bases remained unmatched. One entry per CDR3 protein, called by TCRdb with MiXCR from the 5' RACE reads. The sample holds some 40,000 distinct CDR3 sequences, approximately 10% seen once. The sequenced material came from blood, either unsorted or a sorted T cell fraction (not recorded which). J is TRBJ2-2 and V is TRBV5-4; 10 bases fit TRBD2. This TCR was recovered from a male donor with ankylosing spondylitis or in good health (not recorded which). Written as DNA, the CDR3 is TGTGCCAGCAGCGGGGCCCGGACTAGCGGAACCGGGGAGCTGTTTTTT. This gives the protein CASSGARTSGTGELFF. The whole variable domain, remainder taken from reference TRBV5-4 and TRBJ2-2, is ETGVTQSPTHLIKTRGQQVTLRCSSQSGHNTVSWYQQALGQGPQFIFQYYREEENGRGNFPPRFSGLQFPNYSSELNVNALELDDSALYLCASSGARTSGTGELFFGEGSRLTVL.